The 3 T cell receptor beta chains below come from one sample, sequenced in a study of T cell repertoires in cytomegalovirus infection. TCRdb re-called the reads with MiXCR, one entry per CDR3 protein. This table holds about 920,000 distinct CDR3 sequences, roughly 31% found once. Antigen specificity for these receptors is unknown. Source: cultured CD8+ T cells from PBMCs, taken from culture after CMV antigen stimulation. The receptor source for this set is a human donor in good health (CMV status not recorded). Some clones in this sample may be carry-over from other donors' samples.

The CDR3 reads CASSFYGQPYEQYF. The CDR3 DNA reads as TGTGCCAGCAGTTTCTATGGACAGCCCTACGAGCAGTACTTC. The chain recombines TRBV6-8 with TRBJ2-7; TRBD1 is a possible D gene (6 bases). Trimming took off 4 bases at V and 2 bases at J, with 12 bases between the two ends. The CDR3 has 14 amino acids. Germline assignment: CDR1 MNHGY and CDR2 SAAAGT.

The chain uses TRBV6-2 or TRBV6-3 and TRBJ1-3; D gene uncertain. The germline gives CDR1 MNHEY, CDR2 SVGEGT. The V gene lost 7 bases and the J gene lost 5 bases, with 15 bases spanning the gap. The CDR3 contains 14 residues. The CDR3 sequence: CASKNQEMRNTIYF. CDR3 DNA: TGTGCCAGCAAAAACCAGGAAATGAGAAACACCATATATTTT.

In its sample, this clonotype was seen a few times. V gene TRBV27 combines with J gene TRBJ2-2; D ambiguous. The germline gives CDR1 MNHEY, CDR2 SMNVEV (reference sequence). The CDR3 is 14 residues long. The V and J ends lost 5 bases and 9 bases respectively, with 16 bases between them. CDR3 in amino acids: CASSPSVSFRELFF. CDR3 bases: TGTGCCAGCAGTCCCTCCGTATCTTTCCGGGAGCTGTTTTTT.